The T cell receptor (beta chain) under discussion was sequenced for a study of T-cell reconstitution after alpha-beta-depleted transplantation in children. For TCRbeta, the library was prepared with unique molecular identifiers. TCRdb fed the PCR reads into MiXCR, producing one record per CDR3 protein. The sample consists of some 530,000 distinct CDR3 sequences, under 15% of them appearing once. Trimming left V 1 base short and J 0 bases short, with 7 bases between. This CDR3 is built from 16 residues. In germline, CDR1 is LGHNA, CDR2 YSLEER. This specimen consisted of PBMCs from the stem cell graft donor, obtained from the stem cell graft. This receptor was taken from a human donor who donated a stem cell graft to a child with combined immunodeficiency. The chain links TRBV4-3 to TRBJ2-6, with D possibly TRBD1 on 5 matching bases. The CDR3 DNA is TGCGCCAGCAGCCAAGCTACAGGCTCTGGGGCCAACGTCCTGACTTTC. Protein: CASSQATGSGANVLTF.